This is a list of T cell receptor delta chains from one sample in a study of gamma delta lymphoproliferative disorders and STAT genes. TCRdb made new clone calls on the multiplex PCR reads using CATT. The repertoire holds about 540 delta-chain clones, with about 2% as singletons. The sample consisted of blood. The receptors were sampled from a human donor in good health. Both conserved end residues are part of each CDR3. D genes are given only for firm matches. Clone size appears in some rows only: once, few, many, or a class for an expanded clone.

CDR3 DNA: TGTGCCTGTGACACCGTAAGGCTGGGGGAAAACGGGGCCGATAAACTCATCTTT
CDR3 protein: CACDTVRLGENGADKLIF
J gene: TRDJ1
V gene: TRDV2
D gene: TRDD3
clone size: -

CDR3 DNA: TGTGCCCCTCGCACTGGGGGATTAAAACTCATCTTT
CDR3 protein: CAPRTGGLKLIF
J gene: TRDJ1
V gene: TRDV3
D gene: TRDD3
clone size: -

CDR3 DNA: TGTGCCTGTAACACCGTGGGGCCTTCCTCTGGGAGATACGCCATAGTCGATAAACCCATCTTT
CDR3 protein: CACNTVGPSSGRYAIVDKPIF
J gene: TRDJ1
V gene: TRDV2
D gene: -
clone size: few

CDR3 DNA: TGTGCTCTTGGGGATCCCCGCCTCCCCGGTTGGGGTAGAGGGCATGTTAAACTCATCTTT
CDR3 protein: CALGDPRLPGWGRGHVKLIF
J gene: TRDJ1
V gene: TRDV1
D gene: -
clone size: large

CDR3 DNA: -
CDR3 protein: CSVLLCSDGLGISVLYKLIF
J gene: TRDJ1
V gene: TRAV29/DV5
D gene: -
clone size: -

CDR3 DNA: TGTGCCTGTGACACGGCTGGGGGTGTGAGCTCCTGGGACACCCGACAGATGTTTTTC
CDR3 protein: CACDTAGGVSSWDTRQMFF
J gene: TRDJ3
V gene: TRDV2
D gene: TRDD3
clone size: hyperexpanded

CDR3 DNA: TGTGCCTTTTGGGGGAGTCTAGAGGGGCTCGCCGATAAACTCATCTTT
CDR3 protein: CAFWGSLEGLADKLIF
J gene: TRDJ1
V gene: TRDV3
D gene: TRDD3
clone size: few

CDR3 DNA: TGTGCTCTTGGGGAACAGTGGGGTTCCTATCGATACGCCGCCGATAAACTCATCTTT
CDR3 protein: CALGEQWGSYRYAADKLIF
J gene: TRDJ1
V gene: TRDV1
D gene: -
clone size: hyperexpanded

CDR3 DNA: TGTGCCTGTGACACCGTGAGGCCTTCCTCTGGAGGATACGCCATAGTCGATAAACTTATCTTT
CDR3 protein: CACDTVRPSSGGYAIVDKLIF
J gene: TRDJ1
V gene: TRDV2
D gene: -
clone size: few

CDR3 DNA: -
CDR3 protein: CALGSPGFADWGTGAYTDKLIF
J gene: TRDJ1
V gene: TRDV1
D gene: -
clone size: few

CDR3 DNA: TGTGCAGCGACGGGCTGGGGGATTTCGGTACTATATAAACTCATCTTT
CDR3 protein: CAATGWGISVLYKLIF
J gene: TRDJ1
V gene: TRAV29/DV5
D gene: TRDD3
clone size: large

CDR3 DNA: TGTGCCTTCCACTCAGGCTACTGGGGGATACTGTACACCGATAAACTCATCTTT
CDR3 protein: CAFHSGYWGILYTDKLIF
J gene: TRDJ1
V gene: TRDV3
D gene: TRDD3
clone size: -

CDR3 DNA: TGTGCTCTTGGGACCTCCCTCACCTTC
CDR3 protein: CALGTSLTF
J gene: TRDJ1
V gene: TRDV1
D gene: -
clone size: -

CDR3 DNA: TGTGCCTGTGACACCGTTCGGACTGGGGGATACGCCTGGGACACCCGACAGATGTTTTTC
CDR3 protein: CACDTVRTGGYAWDTRQMFF
J gene: TRDJ3
V gene: TRDV2
D gene: TRDD3
clone size: few

CDR3 DNA: TGTGCAATGAGAGTTTCGGCCCGTTACTGGGGGATACTGTACACCGATAAACTCATCTTT
CDR3 protein: CAMRVSARYWGILYTDKLIF
J gene: TRDJ1
V gene: TRAV14/DV4
D gene: TRDD3
clone size: -

CDR3 DNA: TGTGCCTGTGACTCTACTGGGGAGATCTCCTGGGACACCCGACAGATGTTTTTC
CDR3 protein: CACDSTGEISWDTRQMFF
J gene: TRDJ3
V gene: TRDV2
D gene: TRDD3
clone size: few

CDR3 DNA: TGTGCCTGTGAGACGGTGGGATACGGGACGACCGTAACCGATAAACTCATCTTT
CDR3 protein: CACETVGYGTTVTDKLIF
J gene: TRDJ1
V gene: TRDV2
D gene: TRDD3
clone size: -

CDR3 DNA: TGCAGTGTACTTCCGTGCAGCAGTTACCTCTACCCCCATCACGCTAAACTCATCTTT
CDR3 protein: CSVLPCSSYLYPHHAKLIF
J gene: TRDJ1
V gene: TRAV29/DV5
D gene: -
clone size: few

CDR3 DNA: TGTGCCTGTGACACCTTACTGGGGGATACGCGTAGTAACACCGATAAACTCATCTTT
CDR3 protein: CACDTLLGDTRSNTDKLIF
J gene: TRDJ1
V gene: TRDV2
D gene: TRDD3
clone size: hyperexpanded

CDR3 DNA: TGTGCCTGTGACTCAATACTGGGGGCCCTCCGGCGATCCCCGAACACCGATAAACTCATCTTT
CDR3 protein: CACDSILGALRRSPNTDKLIF
J gene: TRDJ1
V gene: TRDV2
D gene: TRDD3
clone size: -

CDR3 DNA: TGTGCTCTTGGGGCCCCCCTCCTTGAAACTGGGGGAACAGGGTACACCGATAAACTCATCTTT
CDR3 protein: CALGAPLLETGGTGYTDKLIF
J gene: TRDJ1
V gene: TRDV1
D gene: TRDD3
clone size: hyperexpanded

CDR3 DNA: TGTGCCTGTGACACCGTGGGGCCTTCCTCTGGGGGATACGCCATAGTCGATAAACTCATCTTT
CDR3 protein: CACDTVGPSSGGYAIVDKLIF
J gene: TRDJ1
V gene: TRDV2
D gene: TRDD3
clone size: hyperexpanded

CDR3 DNA: -
CDR3 protein: CSVLLCSSYLYPHHAKLIF
J gene: TRDJ1
V gene: TRAV29/DV5
D gene: -
clone size: many

CDR3 DNA: TGTGCTCTTGGGGAACTTACCCGCTCCCCTACTTACTGGGGGTTGACACCCTTGACAGCACAACTCTTCTTT
CDR3 protein: CALGELTRSPTYWGLTPLTAQLFF
J gene: TRDJ2
V gene: TRDV1
D gene: TRDD3
clone size: large

CDR3 DNA: TGTGCCTTCCATTCAGGCTACTGGGGGACTCACACTGATAAACTCATCTTT
CDR3 protein: CAFHSGYWGTHTDKLIF
J gene: TRDJ1
V gene: TRDV3
D gene: TRDD3
clone size: -

CDR3 DNA: TGTGCCTGTGACCCCGGGGGGGGCTCCTGGGACATCCGACAGATGTTTTTC
CDR3 protein: CACDPGGGSWDIRQMFF
J gene: TRDJ3
V gene: TRDV2
D gene: -
clone size: -